These T cell receptor beta chains were read from a single sample in a study of cytomegalovirus exposure and HLA in healthy donors. Profiling relied on immunoSEQ multiplex PCR, and the TCRdb table lists in-frame clones only, not all of them. In the table there are 130,000 to 150,000 clones, more than 60% of which are singletons. Sequences were obtained from PBMCs. The receptor source for this set is a woman between 50 and 59 years old in good health and CMV-seropositive. Both conserved end residues are part of each CDR3. D genes are given only for firm matches. Only some rows state a clone size, as once, few, many or a class for expanded clones.

j_gene | d_gene | abundance | v_gene | CDR3nt | CDR3aa
TRBJ1-2 | TRBD1 | few | TRBV9 | TGTGCCAGCAGCGTAGGACCCGACAGGGCCTATGGCTACACCTTC | CASSVGPDRAYGYTF
TRBJ1-5 | TRBD1 | NA | TRBV6-5 | TGTGCCAGCAGACTCGGGACAGGGAGCAATCAGCCCCAGCATTTT | CASRLGTGSNQPQHF
TRBJ1-5 | NA | NA | TRBV6-4 | TGTGCCAGCAGTGACTCCCCTACGGGAGATAGCAATCAGCCCCAGCATTTT | CASSDSPTGDSNQPQHF
TRBJ2-2 | TRBD2 | NA | TRBV11-2 | TGTGCCACCGGACTAGCGGGGGGGCATAGCGGGGAGCTGTTTTTT | CATGLAGGHSGELFF
TRBJ1-4 | NA | NA | TRBV7-8 | TGTGCCAGCAGCTTACATAGCGGGACTAATGAAAAACTGTTTTTT | CASSLHSGTNEKLFF
TRBJ1-2 | NA | NA | TRBV5-1 | TGCGCCAGCAGGTTCGAGGTATCGGTTTTGGCGCCCTATGGCTACACCTTC | CASRFEVSVLAPYGYTF
TRBJ2-3 | TRBD1 | NA | TRBV5-1 | TGCGCCAGCAGGAAACAGGGGGTGACAGATACGCAGTATTTT | CASRKQGVTDTQYF
TRBJ2-1 | TRBD2 | NA | TRBV6-1 | TGTGCCAGCAGTGAAGTTGGGGGGGTAGCCTACAATGAGCAGTTCTTC | CASSEVGGVAYNEQFF
TRBJ2-5 | NA | NA | TRBV30 | TGTGCCTGGAGCGGCACAGCTCAAGAGACCCAGTACTTC | CAWSGTAQETQYF
TRBJ2-1 | TRBD2 | few | TRBV18 | TGTGCCAGCTCACCAAGGAGCGGGGGGGCCGATGAGCAGTTCTTC | CASSPRSGGADEQFF
TRBJ2-5 | TRBD1 | NA | TRBV5-4 | TGTGCCAGCAGCAAGCCGGGACAGAAAGAGACCCAGTACTTC | CASSKPGQKETQYF
TRBJ2-5 | TRBD2 | NA | TRBV7-8 | TGTGCCAGCAGCTTATGGTTAGCGGGGGGTGTTTGGACCCAGTACTTC | CASSLWLAGGVWTQYF
TRBJ1-1 | NA | few | TRBV7-3 | TGTGCCAGCAGCTTAACGGGAGGGGACACTGAAGCTTTCTTT | CASSLTGGDTEAFF
TRBJ2-2 | NA | NA | TRBV5-1 | TGCGCCAGCAGCAGGGGAAGTCCGGACACCGGGGAGCTGTTTTTT | CASSRGSPDTGELFF
TRBJ1-4 | TRBD1 | NA | TRBV14 | TGTGCCAGCAGGAGGACAGGAGAAGAAAAACTGTTTTTT | CASRRTGEEKLFF
TRBJ2-3 | TRBD1 | NA | TRBV6-6 | TGTGCCAGCAGTTCCTCGGGGACAGAAACAGATACGCAGTATTTT | CASSSSGTETDTQYF
TRBJ1-1 | TRBD1 | NA | TRBV18 | TGTGCCAGCTCATCTAGGACAGGGCCGAACACTGAAGCTTTCTTT | CASSSRTGPNTEAFF